Given below is one TCR beta chain in context. The antigen is unknown. The data were taken from a study of post-analysis software for immune sequencing data. Findings of the study overall: Compared against controls, patients with multiple sclerosis displayed significantly lower normalized Chao1 diversity.

TCR beta libraries were prepared from cDNA with unique molecular identifiers. The T cell input of about 1 to 10 million gave hundreds of thousands of cDNA molecules. TCRdb re-called the PCR reads through MiXCR, storing one row per CDR3 protein. The sample has hundreds of thousands of distinct CDR3 sequences; roughly 45% are singletons. Sequencing was performed on blood. The origin of this receptor is a girl aged 5-17 years with multiple sclerosis.

The chain's CDR3 is CASSLREWEQFF. For the CDR3, the DNA is TGTGCCAGCAGCTTACGGGAGTGGGAGCAGTTCTTC. The rearrangement links TRBV7-9 to TRBJ2-1, with D possibly matching TRBD2 (6 bases). The V end was cut by 2 bases, the J end by 10 bases, with 9 bases between. This CDR3 has 12 amino acids. Germline lookup yields CDR1 SEHNR and CDR2 FQNEAQ (reference sequence).